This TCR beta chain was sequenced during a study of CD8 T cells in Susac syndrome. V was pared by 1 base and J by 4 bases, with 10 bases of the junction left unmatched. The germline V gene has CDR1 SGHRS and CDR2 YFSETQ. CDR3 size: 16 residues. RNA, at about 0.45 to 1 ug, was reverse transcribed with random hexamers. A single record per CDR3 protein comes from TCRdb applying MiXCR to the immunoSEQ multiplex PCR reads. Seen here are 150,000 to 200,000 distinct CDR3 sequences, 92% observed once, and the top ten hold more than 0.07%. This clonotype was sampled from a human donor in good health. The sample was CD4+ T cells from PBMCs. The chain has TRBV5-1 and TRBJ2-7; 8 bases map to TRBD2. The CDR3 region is CASSLNPPGLVYEQYF. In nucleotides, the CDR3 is TGCGCCAGCAGCTTGAATCCTCCGGGACTAGTGTACGAGCAGTACTTC.